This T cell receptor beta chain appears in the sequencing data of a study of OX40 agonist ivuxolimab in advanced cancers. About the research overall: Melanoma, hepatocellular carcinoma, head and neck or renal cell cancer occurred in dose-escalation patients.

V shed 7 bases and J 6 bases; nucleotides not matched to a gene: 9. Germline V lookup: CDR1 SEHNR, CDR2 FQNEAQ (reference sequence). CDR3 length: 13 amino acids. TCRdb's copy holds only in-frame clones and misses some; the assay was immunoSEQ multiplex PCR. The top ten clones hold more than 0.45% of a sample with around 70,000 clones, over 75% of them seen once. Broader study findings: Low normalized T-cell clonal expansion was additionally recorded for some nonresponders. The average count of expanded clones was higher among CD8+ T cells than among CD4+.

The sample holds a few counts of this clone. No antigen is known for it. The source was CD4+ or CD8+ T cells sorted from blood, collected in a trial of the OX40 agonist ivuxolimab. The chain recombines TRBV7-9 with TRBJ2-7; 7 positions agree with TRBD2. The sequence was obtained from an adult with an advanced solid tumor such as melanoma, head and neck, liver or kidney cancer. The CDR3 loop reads CASNGQGGSEQYF. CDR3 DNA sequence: TGTGCCAGCAATGGCCAAGGCGGGAGCGAGCAGTACTTC. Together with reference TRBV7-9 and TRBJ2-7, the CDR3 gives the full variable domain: DTGVSQNPRHKITKRGQNVTFRCDPISEHNRLYWYRQTLGQGPEFLTYFQNEAQLEKSRLLSDRFSAERPKGSFSTLEIQRTEQGDSAMYLCASNGQGGSEQYFGPGTRLTVT.